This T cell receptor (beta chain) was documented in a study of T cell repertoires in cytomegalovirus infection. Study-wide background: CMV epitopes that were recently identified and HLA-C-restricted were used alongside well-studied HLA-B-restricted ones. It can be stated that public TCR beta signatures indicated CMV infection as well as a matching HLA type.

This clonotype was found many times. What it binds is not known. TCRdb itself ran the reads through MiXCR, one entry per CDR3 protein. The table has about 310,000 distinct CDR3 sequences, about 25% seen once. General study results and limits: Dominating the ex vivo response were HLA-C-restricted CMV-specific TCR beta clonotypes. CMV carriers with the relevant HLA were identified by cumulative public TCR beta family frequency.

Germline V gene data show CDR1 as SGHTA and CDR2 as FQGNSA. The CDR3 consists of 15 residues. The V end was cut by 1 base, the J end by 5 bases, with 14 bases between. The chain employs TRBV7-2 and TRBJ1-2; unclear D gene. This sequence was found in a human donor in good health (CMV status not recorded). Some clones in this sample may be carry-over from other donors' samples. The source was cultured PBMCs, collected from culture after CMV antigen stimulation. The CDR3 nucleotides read TGTGCCAGCAGCTTAGGGTATGGACTGAAGTATGGCTACACCTTC. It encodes CASSLGYGLKYGYTF.